The 26 T cell receptor beta chains below all came from one sample that was sequenced in a study of cytomegalovirus exposure and HLA in healthy donors. Primers for the PCR totalled 60 Vbeta and 13 Jbeta. Method: immunoSEQ multiplex PCR; TCRdb's copy keeps in-frame clones and lacks some. Found here are under 200,000 clones, 80% to 90% of them singletons; the top ten hold roughly 0.75%. The sample comprised PBMCs. The receptors here all came from a woman between 18 and 29 years old in good health and CMV-seronegative.

CDR3 DNA: TGCGCCAGCAGTGAGTCTCCGGGAGAGACCCAGTACTTC. Its protein product is CASSESPGETQYF. The V call is TRBV10-1, the J call TRBJ2-5; unclear D gene. This CDR3 is built from 13 residues. The germline V gene has CDR1 WNHNN and CDR2 SYGVQD (reference sequence). Trimming removed 0 bases at V and 4 bases at J, with 6 bases between.

The chain joins TRBV12-5 to TRBJ1-1; TRBD1 is a possible D gene (5 bases). Germline V gene data show CDR1 as LGHNT and CDR2 as FRNRAP. The length of the CDR3 is 14 residues. Trimming stripped 5 bases from V and 1 base from J, with 11 bases between. The CDR3 DNA reads TGTGCTAGTGGTCCACGGGGGGAGAACACTGAAGCTTTCTTT. Translation: CASGPRGENTEAFF.

This chain connects TRBV27 to TRBJ1-1; D may be TRBD1 (6 bases). Germline V gives CDR1 MNHEY, CDR2 SMNVEV (reference sequence). This CDR3 comprises 15 residues. V was shortened by 5 bases and J by 7 bases, with 20 bases between the two germline ends. The CDR3 spells CASSRNRVGSGEAFF. In nucleotides, the CDR3 is TGTGCCAGCAGTCGCAACAGGGTGGGTAGTGGTGAAGCTTTCTTT.

This sequence joins TRBV11-2 and TRBJ2-2, with TRBD2 matching over 15 bases. With V trimmed by 8 bases and J by 4 bases, 11 bases remained unmatched. Germline assignment: CDR1 SGHAT and CDR2 FQNNGV. The CDR3 extends over 18 amino acids. This CDR3 is CASGHPGLAGGSTGELFF. For the CDR3, the DNA is TGTGCCAGCGGCCACCCGGGACTAGCGGGAGGCTCCACCGGGGAGCTGTTTTTT.

This rearrangement joins TRBV15 to TRBJ1-6; D is undetermined. The germline CDR1 and CDR2 sequences are LNHNV and YYDKDF (reference sequence). This CDR3 is 13 amino acids long. V lost 4 bases to trimming and J lost 6 bases, with 7 bases between them. CDR3 coding DNA: TGTGCCACCAGCATTCTAACTAATTCACCCCTCCACTTT. Translation: CATSILTNSPLHF.

The chain combines TRBV5-1 with TRBJ2-2, with D unresolved. Germline V gene lookup returns CDR1 SGHRS and CDR2 YFSETQ. The CDR3 has 15 residues. V was clipped by 0 bases and J by 6 bases, with 12 bases between them. In DNA form, the CDR3 reads TGCGCCAGCAGCTTGGCGGGTTTTACCCCCGGGGAGCTGTTTTTT. As protein: CASSLAGFTPGELFF.

The table lists this clone with a few counts. A junction end diverges from the germline sequence, so it may reflect a read error. The chain employs TRBV7-7 and TRBJ2-1; 12 bases agree with TRBD2. Germline CDR1 SSHAT, CDR2 FNYEAQ (reference sequence). The CDR3 loop spans 15 amino acids. The CDR3 DNA follows: TGTGCTAGCAGCCAAGGACTAGCGGGAATTAATGAGCAGTTCTTC. Translated, it gives CASSQGLAGINEQFF.

The CDR3 DNA sequence: TGTGCCAGCAGAGCCGGGACAGGCACTGAAGCTTTCTTT. It codes for CASRAGTGTEAFF. The chain joins TRBV28 to TRBJ1-1, with 8 bases that match TRBD1. The CDR3 loop spans 13 amino acids. Germline CDR1 and CDR2: MDHEN and SYDVKM. The ends lost 6 bases at V and 4 bases at J; junction bases unmatched: 4.

This clone was seen more than once but under ten times. This chain links TRBV15 with TRBJ2-1, with a weak D call TRBD2 (5 bases). Germline V gives CDR1 LNHNV, CDR2 YYDKDF (reference sequence). There are 14 residues in the CDR3. Trimming removed 6 bases from V and 0 bases from J, with 9 bases in between. As DNA, the CDR3 is TGTGCCACCAGGAGGGCAGTCTCCTACAATGAGCAGTTCTTC. It translates to CATRRAVSYNEQFF.

The chain couples TRBV5-1 to TRBJ2-7, with D tentatively TRBD1 (6 bases). CDR1 SGHRS and CDR2 YFSETQ come from the germline V gene. The CDR3 totals 13 residues. The V and J ends lost 8 bases and 3 bases respectively, with 15 bases between them. CDR3 nucleotides: TGCGCCAGTAACCCGGAGACAGGCTACGAGCAGTACTTC. Residues: CASNPETGYEQYF.

V is TRBV6-4 and J is TRBJ2-1; 8 bases match TRBD2. J lost 7 bases, V lost 5 bases, and 13 bases had no gene match. CDR3 length: 16 residues. Per the germline V gene, CDR1 is MRHNA and CDR2 is SNTAGT. CDR3 bases: TGTGCCAGCAGTCGGGAGCAAGCGGGAGTATCGAATGAGCAGTTCTTC. This gives the protein CASSREQAGVSNEQFF.

This clone was seen once. V is TRBV19 and J is TRBJ2-3; D remains ambiguous. Germline V gene lookup returns CDR1 LNHDA and CDR2 SQIVND (reference sequence). Trimming removed 3 bases at V and 4 bases at J, with 5 bases between. The CDR3 spans 12 residues. CDR3 amino acids: CASSMLADTQYF. The CDR3 nucleotides are TGTGCCAGTAGTATGTTAGCAGATACGCAGTATTTT.

The chain is built from TRBV9 and TRBJ2-3, with TRBD2 matching over 7 bases. After removal of 2 bases from V and 1 base from J, the junction contained 7 bases not matched to a gene. This CDR3 is 16 amino acids long. The germline V gene has CDR1 SGDLS and CDR2 YYNGEE. CDR3 bases: TGTGCCAGCAGCGTCTTCGCCAGCGGGGGCACAGATACGCAGTATTTT. As protein: CASSVFASGGTDTQYF.

This sequence joins TRBV30 and TRBJ1-4, with a possible D match to TRBD1 (5 bases). This CDR3 has 12 amino acids. Germline CDR1 is GTSNPN and CDR2 is SVGIG (reference sequence). V was clipped by 4 bases and J by 10 bases, with 13 bases between them. In DNA form, the CDR3 reads TGTGCCTGGAACTATCAGGGAGGAAAACTGTTTTTT. Amino acid sequence: CAWNYQGGKLFF.

This chain connects TRBV6-1 to TRBJ2-1; 12 bases map to TRBD2. V gave up 2 bases and J gave up 5 bases; unmatched junction bases: 4. The CDR3 covers 16 residues. Germline CDR1 and CDR2: MNHNS and SASEGT. CDR3 DNA: TGTGCCAGCAGTGAACTAGCGGGAGGGGGGAACAATGAGCAGTTCTTC. Amino acids: CASSELAGGGNNEQFF.

V usage is TRBV28 and J usage is TRBJ1-2, with 10 positions matching TRBD1. V lost 5 bases to trimming and J lost 3 bases; unmatched junction nucleotides: 9. CDR3 length equals 16 residues. The germline V gene has CDR1 MDHEN and CDR2 SYDVKM. The chain's CDR3 is CASSRPTGGKYYGYTF. The CDR3 nucleotides read TGTGCCAGCAGTCGACCGACAGGGGGCAAATACTATGGCTACACCTTC.

V and J are TRBV18 and TRBJ2-7; 13 bases are shared with TRBD2. This CDR3 has 15 residues. Germline CDR1 and CDR2: KGHSH and LQKENI. V shed 3 bases, J shed 4 bases, and the junction held 3 bases outside the gene matches. The CDR3 DNA follows: TGTGCCAGCTCACCGGGGACTAGCGGGAATTACGAGCAGTACTTC. Translation: CASSPGTSGNYEQYF.

This clone came up a few times. The rearrangement uses TRBV27 and TRBJ2-7, with 11 positions matching TRBD1. V was clipped by 4 bases and J by 5 bases; unmatched bases: 16. The germline V gene has CDR1 MNHEY and CDR2 SMNVEV (reference sequence). The length of the CDR3 is 18 residues. The CDR3 region is CASSYRYVWGQGGHEQYF. CDR3 nucleotide sequence: TGTGCCAGCAGTTACCGATACGTGTGGGGACAGGGGGGCCACGAGCAGTACTTC.

CDR3 in DNA: TGTGCCTGGAGTGTGGACATAGCCTACAATGAGCAGTTCTTC. It specifies CAWSVDIAYNEQFF. The chain is built from TRBV30 and TRBJ2-1; possibly TRBD1 for D (5 bases). V was clipped by 0 bases and J by 2 bases, with 8 bases between them. The CDR3 runs 14 residues. The V gene's germline CDR1 is GTSNPN and CDR2 SVGIG (reference sequence).

The J gene is TRBJ2-7, the V gene TRBV6-4; D perhaps matches TRBD1 (6 bases). Germline V gene lookup returns CDR1 MRHNA and CDR2 SNTAGT. Trimming cost V 4 bases and J 3 bases, with 19 bases left between them. CDR3 size: 16 residues. In nucleotides, the CDR3 is TGTGCCAGCAGTGGACAGGACCGCCTGACGGGCTACGAGCAGTACTTC. This encodes CASSGQDRLTGYEQYF.

V is TRBV28 and J is TRBJ2-3, with 10 bases matching TRBD2. The CDR3 has 16 amino acids. J gave up 3 bases and V 3 bases, and 6 bases lay outside the gene matches. Looked up from germline, CDR1 is MDHEN and CDR2 is SYDVKM. DNA of the CDR3: TGTGCCAGCAGTTTCGCCGGACTAGCGGTAACAGATACGCAGTATTTT. It encodes CASSFAGLAVTDTQYF.

The chain has TRBV4-2 and TRBJ2-5; 7 bases match TRBD2. Matching the DNA end better, TRBJ2-7 makes the J call doubtful. This CDR3 comprises 15 residues. Germline V CDR1 and CDR2: LGHNA, YNFKEQ. The CDR3 region is CASSQDPGTTYEQYF. The CDR3 coding sequence is TGTGCCAGCAGCCAAGACCCCGGGACTACATACGAGCAGTACTTC.

The chain links TRBV6-6 to TRBJ2-5; tentative D call: TRBD2 (5 bases). Trimming removed 6 bases from V and 5 bases from J, with 19 bases in between. This CDR3 region has 15 residues. The germline V gene encodes CDR1 MNHNY and CDR2 SVGAGI (reference sequence). CDR3 nucleotides: TGTGCCAGCAGCCTGGATCTAGCCGTGGGGGAGACCCAGTACTTC. Residues: CASSLDLAVGETQYF.

A single count supports this clone. V gene TRBV9 combines with J gene TRBJ2-7, with TRBD1 identical over 7 bases. The germline gives CDR1 SGDLS, CDR2 YYNGEE. Trimming cost V 2 bases and J 7 bases; bases outside gene matches: 12. CDR3 size: 15 residues. This CDR3 reads CASSVSGQRHEEQYF. The CDR3 DNA follows: TGTGCCAGCAGCGTCTCGGGACAGCGGCATGAAGAGCAGTACTTC. Full variable domain (outside the CDR3, taken from reference TRBV9 and TRBJ2-7): DSGVTQTPKHLITATGQRVTLRCSPRSGDLSVYWYQQSLDQGLQFLIQYYNGEERAKGNILERFSAQQFPDLHSELNLSSLELGDSALYFCASSVSGQRHEEQYFGPGTRLTVT.

This chain links TRBV28 with TRBJ1-2; TRBD1 is a possible D gene (6 bases). Germline CDR1 and CDR2: MDHEN and SYDVKM. Between the trimmed V and J ends, which lost 1 base and 2 bases, there was a span of 14 bases. The CDR3 sequence is 16 residues long. CDR3 DNA: TGTGCCAGCAGTTTATCAGGGGCCGAAGTAAACTATGGCTACACCTTC. This sequence encodes CASSLSGAEVNYGYTF.

In this sample, this clone turned up once. This rearrangement joins TRBV29-1 to TRBJ2-1; 8 bases match TRBD1. The CDR3 covers 16 residues. CDR1 SQVTM and CDR2 ANQGSEA come from the germline V gene. V dropped 6 bases and J dropped 6; count of bases not matched to a gene: 16. CDR3 loop: CSVLPGGGTAGNEQFF. CDR3 coding DNA: TGCAGCGTCCTCCCAGGGGGCGGGACAGCGGGCAATGAGCAGTTCTTC.